The following is a T cell receptor beta chain sequence with its context. The data are from a study of OX40 agonist ivuxolimab in advanced cancers. V trimming: 5 bases; J trimming: 2 bases; junction bases outside the gene matches: 4. Germline-derived CDR1 and CDR2 are SGHTA and FQGNSA. The length of the CDR3 is 15 residues. The method was immunoSEQ multiplex PCR; TCRdb's version includes in-frame clones alone and lacks a portion of them. The data hold under 40,000 clones, with 60% to 85% observed a single time. The chain combines TRBV7-2 with TRBJ2-7, with 12 bases matching TRBD2. The receptor comes from an adult with an advanced solid tumor such as melanoma, head and neck, liver or kidney cancer. The sequencing here drew on CD4+ or CD8+ T cells sorted from blood, taken in a trial of the OX40 agonist ivuxolimab. The chain's CDR3 is CASSRTSGDPYEQYF. The CDR3, as DNA: TGTGCCAGCAGCCGGACTAGCGGGGATCCCTACGAGCAGTACTTC.